Listed below are T cell receptor beta chains from one sample, sequenced in a study of blood T cell repertoires in COVID-19. Profiling relied on immunoSEQ multiplex PCR, and the TCRdb table lists in-frame clones only, not all of them. The table shows fewer than 300,000 clones, with around 84% occurring only once. Sequenced input: peripheral blood. Every receptor here comes from a human donor with COVID-19, enrolled during active disease. The donor label of this sample is uncertain. Each CDR3 is given with its conserved first and last residue. A D gene is named only where the DNA matches it firmly. The size entry is marked missing in some rows and otherwise reads once, few, many or a size class.

>.|TRBJ1-1|.|TRBV5-8
CASSFRNTEAFF
TGTGCCAGCAGCTTCAGAAACACTGAAGCTTTCTTT
>.|TRBJ2-1|.|TRBV3-1/TRBV3-2
CASSQGRYNEQFF
TGTGCCAGCAGCCAAGGTCGTTACAATGAGCAGTTCTTC
>.|TRBJ1-5|TRBD1|TRBV19
CASSIARGQQPQHF
TGTGCCAGTAGTATAGCCAGGGGGCAACAGCCCCAGCATTTT
>.|TRBJ1-4|.|TRBV6-6
CASSPNRGGGLNEKLFF
TGTGCCAGCAGTCCAAATCGCGGGGGGGGACTTAATGAAAAACTGTTTTTT
>.|TRBJ2-7|.|TRBV7-9
CASSLGGADYEQYF
TGTGCCAGCAGCTTAGGTGGGGCGGACTACGAGCAGTACTTC
>.|TRBJ2-1|.|TRBV28
CASSPYEGSYNEQFF
TGTGCCAGCAGCCCCTACGAGGGTTCCTACAATGAGCAGTTCTTC
>few|TRBJ2-5|TRBD2|TRBV19
CASSTTSGVQETQYF
TGTGCCAGTAGTACAACTAGCGGAGTACAAGAGACCCAGTACTTC
>.|TRBJ2-7|TRBD2|TRBV10-3
CAISESQWGGSGTSGISYEQYF
TGTGCCATCAGTGAGTCCCAGTGGGGTGGGAGTGGGACTAGCGGGATCTCCTACGAGCAGTACTTC
>.|TRBJ2-7|.|TRBV29-1
CSVHGSAYEQYF
TGCAGCGTTCACGGCAGCGCCTACGAGCAGTACTTC
>.|TRBJ1-2|.|TRBV2
CASNTRGTEVNYGYTF
TGTGCCAGCAATACTAGAGGAACAGAAGTAAACTATGGCTACACCTTC
>.|TRBJ2-1|TRBD2|TRBV19
CASSVRPREGSYNEQFF
TGTGCCAGTAGTGTACGACCGCGGGAGGGGTCCTACAATGAGCAGTTCTTC
>.|TRBJ2-5|.|TRBV7-9
CASSLAGAETQYF
TGTGCCAGCAGCTTAGCGGGGGCGGAGACCCAGTACTTC
>.|TRBJ1-3|.|TRBV7-9
CASSSTGPGNTIYF
TGTGCCAGCAGCTCGACAGGACCTGGAAACACCATATATTTT
>once|TRBJ1-2|.|TRBV30
CAWRPGLVAYGYTF
TGTGCCTGGAGACCGGGGTTGGTGGCCTATGGCTACACCTTC
>once|TRBJ2-7|.|TRBV9
CASSANPTVLYEQYF
TGTGCCAGCAGCGCGAACCCGACTGTTCTCTACGAGCAGTACTTC
>few|TRBJ2-7|TRBD2|TRBV5-4
CASSRGTSGSREQYF
TGTGCCAGCAGCCGGGGTACTAGCGGGAGTCGGGAGCAGTACTTC
>.|TRBJ1-2|.|TRBV19
CASMGERGRWYGYTF
TGTGCCAGTATGGGGGAGCGGGGAAGGTGGTATGGCTACACCTTC
>.|TRBJ2-5|.|TRBV7-9
CASSLLGRETQYF
TGTGCCAGCAGCTTACTAGGAAGAGAGACCCAGTACTTC
>few|TRBJ1-3|.|TRBV3-1/TRBV3-2
CASSQMALGGNTIYF
TGTGCCAGCAGCCAAATGGCTCTTGGTGGAAACACCATATATTTT
>.|TRBJ2-7|TRBD1|TRBV6-2/TRBV6-3
CASSLQGVAREQYF
TGTGCCAGCAGTTTGCAGGGGGTGGCCCGGGAGCAGTACTTC
>.|TRBJ1-4|.|TRBV12-5
CASGLVRQLLGLTGFAF
TGTGCTAGTGGTTTGGTACGTCAACTTCTTGGCCTAACAGGGTTCGCTTTT
>.|TRBJ2-4|.|TRBV24-1
CATSDHPPAENIQYF
TGTGCCACCAGTGACCACCCACCTGCGGAAAACATTCAGTACTTC
>.|TRBJ2-7|TRBD1|TRBV5-1
CASSRGTGTYEQYF
TGCGCCAGCAGCCGGGGGACAGGAACCTACGAGCAGTACTTC
>.|TRBJ2-1|TRBD1|TRBV24-1
CATSAVTGTGGGSNEQFF
TGTGCCACCAGTGCCGTAACCGGGACAGGGGGCGGGTCCAATGAGCAGTTCTTC
>.|TRBJ2-3|TRBD2|TRBV7-2
CASSSGASGGGATDTQYF
TGTGCCAGCAGCTCCGGCGCGTCGGGGGGTGGTGCCACAGATACGCAGTATTTT
>.|TRBJ1-5|.|TRBV28
CASRTLGQPQHF
TGTGCCAGCAGGACATTAGGTCAGCCCCAGCATTTT
>.|TRBJ1-2|TRBD1|TRBV29-1
CSGRDSPTGGYTF
TGCAGCGGCCGGGACAGTCCCACCGGCGGCTACACCTTC
>.|TRBJ2-7|.|TRBV9
CASSVGVNDYEQYF
TGTGCCAGCAGCGTAGGCGTCAACGACTACGAGCAGTACTTC
>.|TRBJ2-7|TRBD1|TRBV11-3
CASSLDVPAQGWKHEQYF
TGTGCCAGCAGCTTAGACGTCCCCGCACAGGGGTGGAAACACGAGCAGTACTTC
>many|TRBJ1-4|.|TRBV28
CASSFSGNEKLFF
TGTGCCAGCAGTTTTTCAGGGAATGAAAAACTGTTTTTT
>.|TRBJ2-7|TRBD1|TRBV27
CASRGTGPYEQYF
TGTGCCAGCAGGGGGACAGGCCCCTACGAGCAGTACTTC
>.|TRBJ1-1|.|TRBV28
CASRAPNTEAFF
TGTGCCAGCAGGGCACCGAACACTGAAGCTTTCTTT
>.|TRBJ2-7|TRBD2|TRBV7-3
CASSKGASGRLEQYF
TGTGCCAGCAGCAAAGGGGCTAGCGGGAGGCTCGAGCAGTACTTC
>once|TRBJ2-5|TRBD2|TRBV5-4
CASSSALAGETQYF
TGTGCCAGCAGCTCCGCCCTAGCGGGAGAGACCCAGTACTTC
>.|TRBJ2-1|TRBD2|TRBV11-3
CASSPGLTGDEQFF
TGTGCCAGCAGCCCGGGACTAACTGGGGATGAGCAGTTCTTC
>few|TRBJ2-7|TRBD1|TRBV28
CASSLSATGLGLYEQYF
TGTGCCAGCAGTTTATCCGCGACAGGGCTCGGGCTCTACGAGCAGTACTTC
>.|TRBJ1-2|.|TRBV7-2
CASSLVAVGNYGYTF
TGTGCCAGCAGCTTAGTAGCGGTAGGAAACTATGGCTACACCTTC
>once|TRBJ2-7|TRBD2|TRBV9
CASSASLAGVPDEQYF
TGTGCCAGCAGCGCCTCTCTAGCGGGAGTCCCGGACGAGCAGTACTTC
>.|TRBJ2-1|.|TRBV7-8
CASSLIPGVGFF
TGTGCCAGCAGCTTAATTCCAGGGGTCGGGTTCTTC
>.|TRBJ2-1|.|TRBV12-5
CASALRSYNEQFF
TGTGCTAGTGCCCTGAGGAGCTACAATGAGCAGTTCTTC
>.|TRBJ2-2|TRBD2|TRBV14
CASSYRLAGVAGELFF
TGTGCCAGCAGCTACCGGCTAGCGGGAGTCGCCGGGGAGCTGTTTTTT
>.|TRBJ1-4|TRBD1|TRBV27
CASSPYGTGGYKLFF
TGTGCCAGCAGTCCATACGGGACAGGGGGTTATAAACTGTTTTTT
>once|TRBJ1-1|.|TRBV7-6
CASSLGAGANTEAFF
TGTGCCAGCAGCTTAGGGGCAGGGGCGAACACTGAAGCTTTCTTT
>.|TRBJ2-7|.|TRBV3-1/TRBV3-2
CASSPGGTQFSYEQYF
TGTGCCAGCAGCCCAGGGGGGACGCAATTTTCCTACGAGCAGTACTTC
>.|TRBJ2-1|TRBD2|TRBV19
CASSRTGTSGSLNEQFF
TGTGCCAGTAGCCGGACCGGGACTAGCGGGAGTTTGAATGAGCAGTTCTTC
>.|TRBJ1-1|.|TRBV19
CASGQRNTEAFF
TGTGCCAGTGGGCAGAGGAACACTGAAGCTTTCTTT
>.|TRBJ1-1|TRBD1|TRBV6-5
CASRQGARAEAFF
TGTGCCAGCCGGCAGGGGGCAAGGGCGGAAGCTTTCTTT
>.|TRBJ2-7|TRBD2|TRBV3-1/TRBV3-2
CASSQGSGGSGSYEQYF
TGTGCCAGCAGCCAAGGTTCTGGTGGTAGCGGGAGCTACGAGCAGTACTTC
>once|TRBJ1-1|TRBD1|TRBV5-6
CASSLPGTGVTEAFF
TGTGCCAGCAGCTTGCCCGGGACAGGGGTCACTGAAGCTTTCTTT
>few|TRBJ2-3|TRBD2|TRBV24-1
CATSDTLAGNAPDTQYF
TGTGCCACCAGTGATACTCTAGCGGGAAACGCCCCAGATACGCAGTATTTT
>.|TRBJ1-3|.|TRBV12-5
CASGLPEGYSGNTIYF
TGTGCTAGTGGTTTGCCGGAGGGGTACTCTGGAAACACCATATATTTT
>.|TRBJ1-1|TRBD1|TRBV7-9
CASSLVAGTGMPNTEAFF
TGTGCCAGCAGCTTAGTCGCCGGGACAGGCATGCCTAACACTGAAGCTTTCTTT
>.|TRBJ2-2|TRBD2|TRBV6-2/TRBV6-3
CASSYEGTSAVGELFF
TGTGCCAGCAGTTACGAAGGGACTAGCGCGGTCGGGGAGCTGTTTTTT
>.|TRBJ2-7|TRBD1|TRBV4-3
CASSQEGQGYPYEQYF
TGCGCCAGCAGCCAAGAGGGACAGGGATATCCCTACGAGCAGTACTTC
>.|TRBJ2-3|.|TRBV7-3
CASSLTGTPDVDTQYF
TGTGCCAGCAGCTTAACCGGGACTCCAGACGTCGATACGCAGTATTTT
>.|TRBJ2-7|TRBD1|TRBV7-3
CASREPGQGRHEQYF
TGTGCCAGCAGGGAACCGGGACAGGGTCGCCACGAGCAGTACTTC
>.|TRBJ2-2|TRBD2|TRBV11-2
CASSLAGGETGELFF
TGTGCCAGCAGCTTAGCGGGAGGAGAGACCGGGGAGCTGTTTTTT